The 23 T cell receptor beta chains presented below share a single source sample, sequenced in a study of T cells in Graves' hyperthyroidism and ophthalmopathy. TCR beta CDR3 regions were amplified from RNA. HTBI primers drove first-round RT-PCR of the TCR CDR3. Each CDR3 protein is one row after TCRdb ran MiXCR on the multiplex PCR reads. The sample carries roughly 750,000 distinct CDR3 sequences, approximately 16% recorded once. The material sequenced was blood. The receptors were sampled from a man aged 18 to 30 with Graves' hyperthyroidism.

This clonotype was observed a handful of times. V and J are TRBV6-1 and TRBJ2-5; D possibly corresponds to TRBD1 (5 bases). The ends were cut back, 0 bases at V and 8 bases at J, with 10 bases in the middle. This CDR3 spans 13 amino acids. Germline V CDR1 and CDR2: MNHNS, SASEGT. The CDR3 spells CASSEALGPTQYF. The CDR3 DNA is TGTGCCAGCAGTGAAGCGCTGGGGCCTACCCAGTACTTC.

The J gene is TRBJ1-3, the V gene TRBV6-1; the D gene is possibly TRBD1 (5 bases). V lost 8 bases to trimming and J lost 2 bases, with 16 bases between them. This CDR3 has 15 amino acids. The germline CDR1 and CDR2 sequences are MNHNS and SASEGT. The CDR3 is CASWRDGGAGNTIYF. As DNA, the CDR3 is TGTGCCAGCTGGCGCGATGGAGGGGCTGGAAACACCATATATTTT.

The sample holds a few counts of this clonotype. The V gene is TRBV11-2, the J gene TRBJ2-2; 7 positions match TRBD1. J was trimmed by 4 bases and V by 0 bases; bases with no gene match: 17. The CDR3 is 20 residues long. Looked up from germline, CDR1 is SGHAT and CDR2 is FQNNGV. CDR3 DNA sequence: TGTGCCAGCAGCTTAGATCCGGTTTGGTCGCAGGGGGTGTTCACCGGGGAGCTGTTTTTT. Protein: CASSLDPVWSQGVFTGELFF.

This clonotype has only one observation. Just one base apart from a much larger clone, this may be a read error. V and J are TRBV28 and TRBJ2-4; D is undetermined. V dropped 4 bases and J dropped 2 bases, with 6 bases sitting between them. Germline V gene sequence: CDR1 MDHEN, CDR2 SYDVKM. The length of the CDR3 is 13 residues. CDR3 in DNA: TGTGCCAGCAGTTCCGGGTCCAAAAACATTCAGTACTTC. Protein sequence: CASSSGSKNIQYF.

Ten or more counts support this clonotype. The chain uses TRBV27 and TRBJ2-2; 8 bases map to TRBD2. After removal of 6 bases from V and 4 bases from J, the junction contained 4 bases not matched to a gene. Germline CDR1 is MNHEY and CDR2 is SMNVEV (reference sequence). This CDR3 has 14 residues. CDR3 in amino acids: CASSLSGGTGELFF. The CDR3 DNA reads TGTGCCAGCAGCTTAAGCGGGGGCACCGGGGAGCTGTTTTTT.

This clonotype was counted a few times. V gene TRBV19 combines with J gene TRBJ2-2, with D possibly being TRBD1 (5 bases). The CDR3 contains 14 residues. Trimming took 11 bases from V and 0 from J, leaving 13 bases between them. Germline V CDR1 and CDR2: LNHDA, SQIVND (reference sequence). CDR3 in amino acids: CASKDTANTGELFF. The CDR3 region has the DNA TGTGCCTCGAAGGACACTGCGAACACCGGGGAGCTGTTTTTT.

Many counts were recorded for this clonotype. The V gene is TRBV6-2 or TRBV6-3, the J gene TRBJ2-5; D is unresolved. Looked up from germline, CDR1 is MNHEY and CDR2 is SVGEGT. V shed 7 bases and J shed 1 base, with 7 bases lying between them. CDR3 size: 12 residues. The CDR3 is CASKPLQETQYF. CDR3 nucleotides: TGTGCCAGCAAACCCCTCCAAGAGACCCAGTACTTC.

This clonotype was recorded many times. The chain employs TRBV4-2 and TRBJ2-5, with unresolved D. The length of the CDR3 is 14 residues. Germline assignment: CDR1 LGHNA and CDR2 YNFKEQ. V was clipped by 4 bases and J by 2 bases, with 11 bases between them. This CDR3 is CASSRGGSQETQYF. CDR3 nucleotides: TGTGCCAGCAGCCGCGGCGGTTCGCAAGAGACCCAGTACTTC.

This clonotype was recorded many times. The chain combines TRBV20-1 with TRBJ1-1; D is ambiguous. The CDR3 is 13 residues long. CDR1 and CDR2 (germline): DFQATT, SNEGSKA (reference sequence). V lost 0 bases, J lost 3 bases, and 8 bases lay in between. For the CDR3, the DNA is TGCAGTGCTAGAGATCCCGCGGACACTGAAGCTTTCTTT. It encodes CSARDPADTEAFF.

Written as DNA, the CDR3 is TGTGCCAGCAGCGGAACGACAGACAGGGGGTCCTACAATGAGCAGTTCTTC. This gives the protein CASSGTTDRGSYNEQFF. This chain links TRBV9 with TRBJ2-1; 9 bases line up with TRBD1. Germline V gene data show CDR1 as SGDLS and CDR2 as YYNGEE. The V segment lost 3 bases and the J segment 1 base; nucleotides outside the gene matches: 8. The CDR3 runs 17 residues.

This clonotype was observed a few times. This rearrangement joins TRBV2 to TRBJ2-7; possibly TRBD2 for D (6 bases). The CDR3 is 13 residues long. Deletions cut 4 bases from V and 3 bases from J, with 10 bases between. The germline CDR1 and CDR2 sequences are SNHLY and FYNNEI. Here the CDR3 DNA reads TGTGCCAGCAGTGTGGGGAGGAGCTACGAGCAGTACTTC. Its translation: CASSVGRSYEQYF.

This clonotype has at least ten counts. The chain uses TRBV20-1 and TRBJ1-2, with 8 nucleotides matching TRBD1. Trimming removed 4 bases from V and 4 bases from J; junction bases left unmatched: 11. This CDR3 has 15 amino acids. From germline, CDR1 is DFQATT and CDR2 SNEGSKA (reference sequence). This CDR3 reads CSAMDRVPDPYGYTF. Written as DNA, the CDR3 is TGCAGTGCTATGGACAGGGTCCCTGACCCCTATGGCTACACCTTC.

This clonotype came up many times. The chain links TRBV20-1 to TRBJ2-7, with a tentative D call TRBD1 (8 bases). V was cut by 3 bases and J by 3 bases, with 12 bases left in between. Germline V CDR1 and CDR2: DFQATT, SNEGSKA (reference sequence). CDR3 length: 13 amino acids. As DNA, the CDR3 is TGCAGTGCTAGGAACAGGGGGGGCTACGAGCAGTACTTC. Translation gives CSARNRGGYEQYF.

This sequence joins TRBV7-9 and TRBJ2-1; 9 positions agree with TRBD2. V gave up 5 bases and J gave up 9 bases; unmatched junction bases: 11. CDR3 length equals 15 residues. The germline CDR1 and CDR2 sequences are SEHNR and FQNEAQ (reference sequence). CDR3 loop: CASSNTMGLAGEQFF. The CDR3 bases are TGTGCCAGCAGCAACACTATGGGACTAGCTGGTGAGCAGTTCTTC.

This clonotype was seen at least ten times. The chain links TRBV7-7 to TRBJ2-5, with 11 nucleotides matching TRBD1. CDR3 size: 16 residues. V gave up 2 bases and J gave up 0 bases; unmatched junction bases: 2. CDR1 is SSHAT and CDR2 is FNYEAQ in the germline V gene (reference sequence). The CDR3 region is CASSLRTGGYQETQYF. The CDR3 bases are TGTGCCAGCAGCTTAAGGACAGGGGGCTACCAAGAGACCCAGTACTTC.

The rearrangement uses TRBV18 and TRBJ1-5; a possible D gene is TRBD1 (5 bases). The CDR3 contains 15 residues. Trimming left V 5 bases short and J 3 bases short, with 14 bases between. Germline V gives CDR1 KGHSH, CDR2 LQKENI. The CDR3: CASSFQGRNNQPQHF. The CDR3 DNA follows: TGTGCCAGCTCATTTCAGGGAAGGAACAATCAGCCCCAGCATTTT.

This clonotype turned up a few times. A much larger clone lies one base from this, so it may be a read error. Given the absence of the conserved phenylalanine or tryptophan at the CDR3 end, a read error is likely. The J gene is TRBJ2-1, the V gene TRBV11-2, with D maybe TRBD2 (7 bases). V was shortened by 4 bases and J by 3 bases, with 16 bases between the two germline ends. CDR1 and CDR2 from the germline V gene are SGHAT and FQNNGV. The length of the CDR3 is 16 residues. The CDR3 loop reads CASSSPIGGHYNEQFL. The DNA for the CDR3 is TGTGCCAGCAGCTCCCCGATCGGGGGGCACTACAATGAGCAGTTCCTC.

In its sample, this clonotype was seen many times. This chain joins TRBV6-1 and TRBJ2-7; TRBD2 agrees at 8 bases. Trimming took 5 bases from V and 0 from J; bases not matched to a gene: 6. The CDR3 consists of 15 residues. Per the germline V gene, CDR1 is MNHNS and CDR2 is SASEGT. The CDR3, as DNA: TGTGCCAGCAGTACCACCGGGAGGGGCTCCTACGAGCAGTACTTC. Its translation is CASSTTGRGSYEQYF.

This clonotype was seen at least ten times. V usage is TRBV20-1 and J usage is TRBJ2-2; 12 bases are a match to TRBD2. Trimming at V came to 6 bases and at J to 1 base, leaving 3 bases not matched to a gene. The germline V gene has CDR1 DFQATT and CDR2 SNEGSKA (reference sequence). The CDR3 has 15 residues. CDR3 sequence: CSASLAGGNTGELFF. The CDR3 nucleotides read TGCAGTGCCTCACTAGCGGGAGGGAACACCGGGGAGCTGTTTTTT.

This clonotype has at least ten counts. V gene TRBV13 combines with J gene TRBJ2-1; no clear D. The CDR3 loop spans 14 amino acids. V lost 2 bases, J lost 3 bases, and 8 bases lay in between. From germline, CDR1 is PRHDT and CDR2 FYEKMQ (reference sequence). CDR3 in amino acids: CASSLITVYNEQFF. The CDR3, as DNA: TGTGCCAGCAGCTTAATTACAGTCTACAATGAGCAGTTCTTC.

This clonotype was picked up many times. At one boundary the junction diverges from the germline segment, which might be a read error. The V gene is TRBV7-2, the J gene TRBJ2-1; tentative D call: TRBD2 (6 bases). There are 14 residues in the CDR3. Germline values: CDR1 SGHTA, CDR2 FQGNSA. The CDR3 coding sequence is TGTGCCAGCAGCATAGCGACGGGGAGGAATGAGCAGTTCTTC. Its protein is CASSIATGRNEQFF. Supplemented by reference TRBV7-2 and TRBJ2-1, the full variable domain reads GAGVSQSPSNKVTEKGKDVELRCDPISGHTALYWYRQSLGQGLEFLIYFQGNSAPDKSGLPSDRFSAERTGGSVSTLTIQRTQQEDSAVYLCASSIATGRNEQFFGPGTRLTVL.

There are a few counts of this clonotype. This chain connects TRBV9 to TRBJ1-4; D may be TRBD1 (5 bases). There are 14 residues in the CDR3. Germline CDR1 and CDR2: SGDLS and YYNGEE. The V end was cut by 2 bases, the J end by 8 bases, with 13 bases between. CDR3 sequence (DNA): TGTGCCAGCAGCGTGGCCCAGGGTGGCGAAAAACTGTTTTTT. It specifies CASSVAQGGEKLFF.

The genes are TRBV28 and TRBJ2-2; D is unresolved. The V end was cut by 6 bases, the J end by 2 bases, with 10 bases between. CDR1 is MDHEN, CDR2 SYDVKM, per germline. This CDR3 is built from 14 residues. The chain's CDR3 is CASRSPGNTGELFF. CDR3 bases: TGTGCCAGCAGGTCCCCGGGCAACACCGGGGAGCTGTTTTTT. The variable domain in full, with the rest retrieved from reference TRBV28 and TRBJ2-2, is DVKVTQSSRYLVKRTGEKVFLECVQDMDHENMFWYRQDPGLGLRLIYFSYDVKMKEKGDIPEGYSVSREKKERFSLILESASTNQTSMYLCASRSPGNTGELFFGEGSRLTVL.